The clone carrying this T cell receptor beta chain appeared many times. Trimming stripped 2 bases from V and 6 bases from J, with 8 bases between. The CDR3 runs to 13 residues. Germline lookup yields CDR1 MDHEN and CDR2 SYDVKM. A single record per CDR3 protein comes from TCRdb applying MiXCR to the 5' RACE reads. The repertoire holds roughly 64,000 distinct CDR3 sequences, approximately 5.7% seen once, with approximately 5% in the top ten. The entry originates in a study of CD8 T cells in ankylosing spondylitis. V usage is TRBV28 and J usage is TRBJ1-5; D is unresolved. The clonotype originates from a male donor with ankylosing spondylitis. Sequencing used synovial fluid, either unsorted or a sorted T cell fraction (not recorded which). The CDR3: CASSLVVTQPQHF. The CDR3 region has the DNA TGTGCCAGCAGTTTAGTCGTGACTCAGCCCCAGCATTTT.